A single sample is the source of the 22 T cell receptor beta chains below, sequenced in a study of blood T cell repertoires in COVID-19. Profiled with immunoSEQ multiplex PCR; TCRdb holds only in-frame clones, not every one. Found here are approximately 18,000 clones, about 81% of them singletons; the top ten hold about 8.1%. Sample: peripheral blood. The receptor set was obtained from a man aged 55-75 years with acute or convalescent COVID-19.

The rearrangement uses TRBV9 and TRBJ1-6; 7 bases align to TRBD1. V dropped 4 bases and J dropped 3; count of bases not matched to a gene: 4. The length of the CDR3 is 15 residues. Germline CDR1 is SGDLS and CDR2 is YYNGEE. CDR3 sequence reads: CASSSGDSYNSPLHF. CDR3 in DNA: TGTGCCAGCAGCTCGGGGGACAGCTATAATTCACCCCTCCACTTT.

This clone occurred a few times. V and J are TRBV4-1 and TRBJ1-6; 9 bases agree with TRBD1. The CDR3 spans 16 residues. Germline V CDR1 and CDR2: MGHRA, YSYEKL. The junction had 8 bases not matched to a gene; V was cut back by 1 base and J by 10 bases. The CDR3, as DNA: TGCGCCAGCAGCCAAGGGGGGACAGGGTGGTACTCACCCCTCCACTTT. Translating it yields CASSQGGTGWYSPLHF.

This chain connects TRBV24-1 to TRBJ1-5, with 7 bases fitting TRBD1. The CDR3 loop spans 14 amino acids. V dropped 10 bases and J dropped 7; count of bases not matched to a gene: 12. CDR1 is KGHDR, CDR2 SFDVKD, per germline. CDR3 loop: CATSGGLAGQPQHF. The DNA for the CDR3 is TGTGCCACGTCAGGGGGGCTAGCGGGACAGCCCCAGCATTTT.

This chain joins TRBV18 and TRBJ2-2; no clear D gene. This CDR3 comprises 14 residues. The V gene lost 4 bases and the J gene lost 6 bases, with 12 bases spanning the gap. Germline CDR1 is KGHSH and CDR2 is LQKENI. The chain's CDR3 is CASSLWSLAGELFF. The DNA of the CDR3 is TGTGCCAGCTCACTATGGTCTTTAGCCGGGGAGCTGTTTTTT.

V gene TRBV2 combines with J gene TRBJ2-2; D unclear. Germline V gene lookup returns CDR1 SNHLY and CDR2 FYNNEI. V dropped 4 bases and J dropped 2 bases, with 5 bases sitting between them. This CDR3 comprises 13 residues. CDR3 sequence (DNA): TGTGCCAGCAGTGGGCATAACACCGGGGAGCTGTTTTTT. It specifies CASSGHNTGELFF.

The V gene is TRBV19, the J gene TRBJ1-1; 8 bases map to TRBD1. In germline, CDR1 is LNHDA, CDR2 SQIVND (reference sequence). The CDR3 totals 11 residues. CDR3 coding DNA: TGTGCTTCAGGGGGCAACACTGAAGCTTTCTTT. Amino acid sequence: CASGGNTEAFF.

The chain joins TRBV14 to TRBJ2-7; no definite D call. There are 15 residues in the CDR3. From germline, CDR1 is SGHDN and CDR2 FVKESK. The germline V and J ends were trimmed by 4 bases and 3 bases, with 16 bases remaining between them. Here the CDR3 DNA reads TGTGCCAGCAGCCTCGGTGGGTCCGGGTACTACGAGCAGTACTTC. This codes for CASSLGGSGYYEQYF.

The V call is TRBV5-6, the J call TRBJ1-2; D call uncertain. V dropped 3 bases and J dropped 6 bases, with 6 bases sitting between them. This CDR3 has 11 residues. CDR1 is SGHDT and CDR2 is YYEEEE in the germline V gene. DNA of the CDR3: TGTGCCAGCAGCTCGGGGAATGGCTACACCTTC. Translation: CASSSGNGYTF. Full variable domain (remainder filled in from reference TRBV5-6 and TRBJ1-2): DAGVTQSPTHLIKTRGQQVTLRCSPKSGHDTVSWYQQALGQGPQFIFQYYEEEERQRGNFPDRFSGHQFPNYSSELNVNALLLGDSALYLCASSSGNGYTFGSGTRLTVV.

The rearrangement uses TRBV6-5 and TRBJ2-7, with TRBD1 matching 12 bases. The CDR3 is 15 amino acids. J was trimmed by 1 base and V by 6 bases; bases with no gene match: 4. Germline V lookup: CDR1 MNHEY, CDR2 SVGAGI. The CDR3 is CASRGDRGPSYEQYF. The CDR3 DNA sequence: TGTGCCAGCAGAGGGGACAGGGGGCCATCCTACGAGCAGTACTTC.

The J gene is TRBJ2-2, the V gene TRBV6-6, with D maybe TRBD2 (5 bases). This CDR3 is 14 amino acids long. Germline loops: CDR1 MNHNY, CDR2 SVGAGI (reference sequence). V shed 7 bases and J shed 4 bases, with 13 bases lying between them. DNA for the CDR3: TGTGCCAGCACGAGGGCTCCTGTCACCGGGGAGCTGTTTTTT. Its translation: CASTRAPVTGELFF.

The V and J genes are TRBV11-2 and TRBJ2-5; 8 nucleotides agree with TRBD2. Trimming removed 1 base from V and 9 bases from J; junction bases left unmatched: 13. The CDR3 totals 16 residues. Germline V gene sequence: CDR1 SGHAT, CDR2 FQNNGV. The CDR3 loop reads CASSLGPSSGRVAQYF. As DNA, the CDR3 is TGTGCCAGCAGCTTAGGACCATCTAGCGGGCGGGTTGCCCAGTACTTC. The full variable domain, with the rest looked up from reference TRBV11-2 and TRBJ2-5, is EAGVAQSPRYKIIEKRQSVAFWCNPISGHATLYWYQQILGQGPKLLIQFQNNGVVDDSQLPKDRFSAERLKGVDSTLKIQPAKLEDSAVYLCASSLGPSSGRVAQYFGPGTRLLVL.

The rearrangement uses TRBV5-1 and TRBJ1-3; 8 bases match TRBD1. The CDR3 has 18 residues. The ends lost 0 bases at V and 3 bases at J; junction bases unmatched: 11. From germline, CDR1 is SGHRS and CDR2 YFSETQ. The CDR3 loop reads CASSLVPPSGGSGNTIYF. The CDR3 nucleotides are TGCGCCAGCAGCTTGGTTCCCCCCTCAGGGGGCAGTGGAAACACCATATATTTT.

This clone was seen only a few times. J is TRBJ1-2 and V is TRBV5-4, with 7 bases lining up with TRBD1. V was pared by 4 bases and J by 8 bases, with 11 bases of the junction left unmatched. Germline V lookup: CDR1 SGHNT, CDR2 YYREEE (reference sequence). This CDR3 contains 14 residues. The CDR3 nucleotides read TGTGCCAGCAGCCATATTGACAGGGCGGGAGGCTACACCTTC. This codes for CASSHIDRAGGYTF.

The chain recombines TRBV2 with TRBJ1-6, with TRBD1 as a possible D gene (6 bases). CDR1 is SNHLY and CDR2 is FYNNEI in the germline V gene. The V end was cut by 6 bases, the J end by 11 bases, with 8 bases between. The CDR3 contains 11 residues. CDR3 sequence: CASSPGAPLHF. The CDR3 DNA sequence: TGTGCCAGCAGCCCAGGGGCACCCCTCCACTTT.

J is TRBJ1-1 and V is TRBV24-1; TRBD1 might be the D (5 bases). V was trimmed by 7 bases and J by 5 bases, leaving 10 bases between them. The germline V gene has CDR1 KGHDR and CDR2 SFDVKD. The CDR3 covers 12 residues. The CDR3 loop is CATRGQGTEAFF. CDR3 nucleotides: TGTGCCACCAGGGGGCAGGGTACTGAAGCTTTCTTT.

This clone came up once. The V call is TRBV30, the J call TRBJ1-2, with 7 positions matching TRBD1. Looked up from germline, CDR1 is GTSNPN and CDR2 is SVGIG (reference sequence). With V trimmed by 3 bases and J by 6 bases, 7 bases remained unmatched. This CDR3 comprises 13 residues. As DNA, the CDR3 is TGTGCCTGGAGCGAACTCACAGGGGATGGCTACACCTTC. This gives the protein CAWSELTGDGYTF.

V usage is TRBV5-6 and J usage is TRBJ2-5, with 7 bases lining up with TRBD1. There are 13 residues in the CDR3. Germline lookup yields CDR1 SGHDT and CDR2 YYEEEE. Trimming took 4 bases from V and 5 from J; bases not matched to a gene: 5. Here the CDR3 DNA reads TGTGCCAGCAGCCGGGACAGAAGGGAGACCCAGTACTTC. Amino acids: CASSRDRRETQYF.

V and J are TRBV2 and TRBJ1-5; 8 bases fit TRBD1. V lost 5 bases to trimming and J lost 6 bases; unmatched junction nucleotides: 6. CDR1 and CDR2 from the germline V gene are SNHLY and FYNNEI. There are 14 residues in the CDR3. The CDR3 DNA is TGTGCCAGCAGTCCGGGACAGGAGGGTCAGCCCCAGCATTTT. This sequence encodes CASSPGQEGQPQHF.

This clone came up once. V usage is TRBV27 and J usage is TRBJ1-6; weak D call: TRBD1 (5 bases). Germline CDR1 MNHEY, CDR2 SMNVEV (reference sequence). Trimming took off 0 bases at V and 10 bases at J, with 10 bases between the two ends. CDR3 length equals 14 residues. This chain's CDR3 is CASSLSGRRSPLHF. The CDR3 region has the DNA TGTGCCAGCAGTTTATCGGGGCGGCGGTCACCCCTCCACTTT.

The gene calls are TRBV13 and TRBJ2-7; 7 nucleotides line up with TRBD1. The CDR3 has 16 residues. J lost 2 bases, V lost 5 bases, and 12 bases had no gene match. From germline, CDR1 is PRHDT and CDR2 FYEKMQ (reference sequence). The DNA for the CDR3 is TGTGCCAGCAGCCAAGGGGGCTTAGGCCTACCCTACGAGCAGTACTTC. Protein sequence: CASSQGGLGLPYEQYF.

This clone has a single count. The rearrangement uses TRBV6-1 and TRBJ1-2, with D unresolved. CDR1 is MNHNS and CDR2 is SASEGT in the germline V gene. The ends were cut back, 2 bases at V and 8 bases at J, with 12 bases in the middle. The CDR3 consists of 13 residues. As DNA, the CDR3 is TGTGCCAGCAGTGAACGGCCTCCCGGGGGCTACACCTTC. Translating gives CASSERPPGGYTF.

The chain carries TRBV2 and TRBJ1-2, with D perhaps matching TRBD1 (6 bases). The CDR3 is 14 amino acids. Germline CDR1 reads SNHLY; CDR2 reads FYNNEI. V lost 5 bases, J lost 4 bases, and 14 bases lay in between. As DNA, the CDR3 is TGTGCCAGCAGTCCTACCGGACAGTCCTATGGCTACACCTTC. Its translation is CASSPTGQSYGYTF.